This T cell receptor (beta chain) is drawn from a study of glioma-infiltrating T cells. Across the whole study: Glioblastomas were WHO grade IV, sampled at first diagnosis; low-grade were grade II. Target coverage was roughly 4- to 10-fold for 950,000 to 1,000,000 blood T cells.

This clonotype occurred a few times. Its antigen is not known. Findings and limits, study-wide: Only very few CDR3 sequences appeared in both tissue and blood. A blood CDR3 motif signature was depleted in highly divergent patients.

Germline loops: CDR1 MGHRA, CDR2 YSYEKL. The CDR3 loop spans 16 amino acids. V lost 3 bases and J lost 0, with 14 bases in between. TCR alpha and beta CDR3 regions were amplified from RNA using iRepertoire nested multiplex PCR. MiXCR was run by TCRdb on the multiplex PCR reads, yielding one entry per CDR3 protein. In the table there are about 380,000 distinct CDR3 sequences, about two fifths of which are singletons. Sequencing used glioma tissue, nonneoplastic brain tissue, or PBMCs (not recorded which). The rearrangement links TRBV4-1 to TRBJ1-2; D is ambiguous. The sequence came from a human donor with low-grade glioma or glioblastoma, undergoing nonglioma brain surgery, or in good health (not recorded which). CDR3 amino acids: CASSHLTVSSNYGYTF. CDR3 DNA: TGCGCCAGCAGCCATCTTACAGTATCCTCTAACTATGGCTACACCTTC.